The 10 T cell receptor beta chains reported below all come from one sample, sequenced in a study of identical twins. MiXCR, applied by TCRdb to the 5' RACE reads, yields one record per CDR3 protein. The sample contains 450,000 or so distinct CDR3 sequences, about 18% of which appear only once. The sequenced material came from naive T cells sorted from blood. The source of these receptors is a man aged 45-65 years in good health.

At least ten counts were recorded for this clonotype. The V gene is TRBV7-2, the J gene TRBJ1-4; the D gene is possibly TRBD1 (5 bases). Trimming pared 5 bases from V and 2 bases from J, leaving 15 bases between. Germline V gene data show CDR1 as SGHTA and CDR2 as FQGNSA. The CDR3 is made up of 16 amino acids. The CDR3 DNA reads TGTGCCAGCAGCCTTAATTCGGGACGGACTAATGAAAAACTGTTTTTT. Translated, it gives CASSLNSGRTNEKLFF.

The chain is built from TRBV27 and TRBJ2-1; D is unclear. CDR1 and CDR2 (germline): MNHEY, SMNVEV (reference sequence). The CDR3 is 15 amino acids. V lost 2 bases, J lost 0 bases, and 8 bases lay in between. The CDR3 nucleotides are TGTGCCAGCAGTTTAATGTTTAGCTCCTACAATGAGCAGTTCTTC. This gives the protein CASSLMFSSYNEQFF.

This clonotype showed up just a few times. This chain joins TRBV5-6 and TRBJ2-7, with D unclear. CDR1 is SGHDT, CDR2 YYEEEE, per germline. The CDR3 is made up of 15 amino acids. V lost 2 bases to trimming and J lost 1 base, with 13 bases between them. Here the CDR3 DNA reads TGTGCCAGCAGCTTTCCTGTAGGCCGTTCCTACGAGCAGTACTTC. This codes for CASSFPVGRSYEQYF.

This clonotype was counted many times. The J gene is TRBJ2-7, the V gene TRBV18, with TRBD1 as a possible D gene (5 bases). The germline V gene encodes CDR1 KGHSH and CDR2 LQKENI. The CDR3 contains 15 residues. V was clipped by 4 bases and J by 0 bases, with 13 bases between them. CDR3 amino acids: CASSLVQDSSYEQYF. The CDR3 nucleotides read TGTGCCAGCTCACTCGTACAGGATAGCTCCTACGAGCAGTACTTC. The full variable domain, rest sourced from reference TRBV18 and TRBJ2-7, is NAGVMQNPRHLVRRRGQEARLRCSPMKGHSHVYWYRQLPEEGLKFMVYLQKENIIDESGMPKERFSAEFPKEGPSILRIQQVVRGDSAAYFCASSLVQDSSYEQYFGPGTRLTVT.

The gene calls are TRBV18 and TRBJ1-3, with 9 bases lining up with TRBD1. Germline CDR1 reads KGHSH; CDR2 reads LQKENI. CDR3 length: 15 amino acids. Trimming cost V 2 bases and J 4 bases; bases outside gene matches: 3. The CDR3 reads CASSPGQGRGNTIYF. The CDR3 DNA reads as TGTGCCAGCTCACCAGGACAGGGGAGAGGAAACACCATATATTTT.

This rearrangement joins TRBV7-9 to TRBJ2-5, with 8 positions matching TRBD1. The CDR3 runs to 16 residues. V lost 2 bases to trimming and J lost 1 base; unmatched junction nucleotides: 6. In germline, CDR1 is SEHNR, CDR2 FQNEAQ (reference sequence). CDR3 residues: CASSLTGTGFQETQYF. In nucleotides, the CDR3 is TGTGCCAGCAGCTTAACCGGGACAGGTTTCCAAGAGACCCAGTACTTC.

This clonotype was observed a few times. The chain joins TRBV28 to TRBJ1-1; maybe TRBD1 (5 bases). The CDR3 length is 15 residues. V lost 6 bases and J lost 3, with 17 bases in between. Germline V gene data show CDR1 as MDHEN and CDR2 as SYDVKM. The CDR3 loop reads CASSSTGQLDTEAFF. The CDR3 DNA reads TGTGCCAGCAGCTCAACAGGTCAATTGGACACTGAAGCTTTCTTT.

V and J are TRBV7-2 and TRBJ1-2; TRBD1 agrees at 7 bases. Germline CDR1 is SGHTA and CDR2 is FQGNSA. J was trimmed by 2 bases and V by 1 base; bases with no gene match: 4. The CDR3 totals 15 residues. CDR3 nucleotide sequence: TGTGCCAGCAGCTTAGTCGTAGGGGGCAACTATGGCTACACCTTC. The encoded protein is CASSLVVGGNYGYTF.

This clonotype was counted a few times. The chain uses TRBV20-1 and TRBJ2-3; perhaps TRBD2 as D (6 bases). Germline V lookup: CDR1 DFQATT, CDR2 SNEGSKA (reference sequence). The germline V and J ends were trimmed by 5 bases and 1 base, with 19 bases remaining between them. The CDR3 totals 16 residues. The CDR3: CSAGFRGKMGTDTQYF. CDR3 nucleotide sequence: TGCAGTGCTGGCTTTCGCGGGAAAATGGGCACAGATACGCAGTATTTT.

J is TRBJ2-3 and V is TRBV10-3; the D is unclear. CDR3 length: 15 residues. The germline V gene has CDR1 ENHRY and CDR2 SYGVKD. V lost 0 bases and J lost 1, with 8 bases in between. The CDR3 spells CAISESLGGTDTQYF. CDR3 bases: TGTGCCATCAGTGAGTCGCTGGGTGGCACAGATACGCAGTATTTT.